Below are 3 T cell receptor beta chains sequenced from a single sample in a study of early T cells in non-severe SARS-CoV-2 infection. TCRdb reprocessed the 5' RACE reads with MiXCR, giving one entry per CDR3 protein. The data hold about 50,000 distinct CDR3 sequences, with 12% observed a single time. Here the sequenced sample was whole blood, taken at baseline. These receptor sequences come from an adult who was a healthcare worker with PCR-confirmed SARS-CoV-2 infection or an uninfected control (not recorded which).

Many counts were recorded for this clonotype. This chain links TRBV7-9 with TRBJ1-4; 11 bases are shared with TRBD1. V dropped 5 bases and J dropped 6; count of bases not matched to a gene: 2. The germline gives CDR1 SEHNR, CDR2 FQNEAQ (reference sequence). This CDR3 is 14 amino acids long. The CDR3 nucleotides are TGTGCCAGCAGCCAGGGACAGGGGGATGAAAAACTGTTTTTT. Residues: CASSQGQGDEKLFF.

This clonotype was observed a handful of times. The chain carries TRBV7-9 and TRBJ2-1, with TRBD2 as a possible D gene (6 bases). Germline CDR1 SEHNR, CDR2 FQNEAQ (reference sequence). The CDR3 has 12 residues. V gave up 8 bases and J gave up 6 bases, with 11 bases separating them. The DNA for the CDR3 is TGTGCCAGCTCGGGGGAATTCAATGAGCAGTTCTTC. This gives the protein CASSGEFNEQFF.

This clonotype turned up a few times. The chain carries TRBV11-2 and TRBJ2-7; no clear D gene. The V gene's germline CDR1 is SGHAT and CDR2 FQNNGV. This CDR3 contains 14 residues. Trimming removed 5 bases from V and 0 bases from J, with 11 bases in between. Here the CDR3 DNA reads TGTGCCAGCAGCAACACGGGCCGCTCCTACGAGCAGTACTTC. Translating gives CASSNTGRSYEQYF.